The 21 T cell receptor beta chains listed next were all sequenced from one sample in a study of CD8+ T cells in alopecia areata. Once RNA had been extracted, it was reverse transcribed into cDNA to act as the sequencing template. TCRdb keeps only in-frame clones here, not all; method: immunoSEQ multiplex PCR. The sample gives some 110,000 clones, none seen only once, and the top ten clones hold around a fifth. The specimen was lesional skin. These receptors were taken from a C3H/HeJ mouse with alopecia areata. The MHC haplotype of this mouse line is H2-k.

The sample holds a few counts of this clone. Gene names refer to mouse genes. The CDR3 here is CANHREFSNERLFF. CDR3 DNA, as far as it was read: TGTGCCAACCACAGGGAATTTTCCAACGAA. This rearrangement joins TRBV13-1 to TRBJ1-4; D possibly corresponds to TRBD1 (6 bases). The read ends 4 residues shy of where the CDR3 ends; the end is completed using the germline J gene. Trimming took 9 bases from V and 0 from J, leaving 12 bases between them. This CDR3 has 14 residues. Per the germline V gene, CDR1 is NSHNY and CDR2 is SYGAGN.

This clone came up a few times. Mouse germline and gene names are used. The DNA read from the CDR3 is TGTGCCAGCAGTACCCTGGACAGTCTCGACGAA. Translation: CASSTLDSLDE. The CDR3, in full, reads CASSTLDSLDERLFF. V and J are TRBV19 and TRBJ1-4; weak D call: TRBD1 (6 bases). The missing CDR3 end, 4 residues past where the read stops, is filled in from the germline J gene. The CDR3 is made up of 15 amino acids. The V gene lost 3 bases and the J gene lost 6 bases, with 15 bases spanning the gap. Germline CDR1 is FNHDT and CDR2 is SITEND (reference sequence).

Many counts were recorded for this clone. Here the gene names and germline are mouse. The DNA ends 4 residues before the CDR3 does, and the rest of the CDR3 is filled in from the germline J gene. Within the sample, other DNA sequences also encode this same CDR3. The gene calls are TRBV13-3 and TRBJ2-1; 10 bases match TRBD1. The CDR3 extends over 15 amino acids. Germline loops: CDR1 NNHDY, CDR2 SYVADS. Incomplete CDR3 DNA: TGTGCCAGCAGTGATGGGACAGGGGGTCTGGCT. It specifies CASSDGTGGLA. The entire CDR3 reads CASSDGTGGLAEQFF.

This clone was counted between two and nine times. Mouse gene names and germline throughout. Coverage ceases 4 residues before the CDR3 finishes, and the germline J gene fills in the end. This chain connects TRBV1 to TRBJ2-4, with 9 bases fitting TRBD2. Germline values: CDR1 NSQYPW, CDR2 LRSPGD (reference sequence). This CDR3 region has 17 residues. V was clipped by 2 bases and J by 0 bases; unmatched bases: 6. CDR3 DNA, as far as it was read: TGCACCTGCAGTGCATCTGGGGGGGTCTATAGTCAAAAC. Translating it yields CTCSASGGVYSQN. From start to end, the CDR3 is CTCSASGGVYSQNTLYF.

As concerns this clone: Gene labels here are mouse ones. The read terminates 4 residues ahead of where the CDR3 ends, so the germline J gene completes it. This chain connects TRBV13-3 to TRBJ2-3; 9 bases fit TRBD1. Trimming cost V 3 bases and J 0 bases; bases outside gene matches: 11. This CDR3 comprises 18 residues. CDR1 and CDR2 (germline): NNHDY, SYVADS. This CDR3 reads CASSGGQGTGGSAETLYF. Incomplete CDR3 DNA: TGTGCCAGCAGTGGGGGACAGGGCACGGGAGGTAGTGCAGAA.

This clone appeared many times. The gene names here belong to mouse. The read comes to an end 4 residues before the CDR3 does, leaving the germline J gene to fill in the end. The chain has TRBV13-3 and TRBJ1-4, with 10 positions matching TRBD1. The CDR3 contains 16 residues. The trim removed 3 bases at V and 3 bases at J, leaving 5 bases unmatched. The germline V gene encodes CDR1 NNHDY and CDR2 SYVADS. CDR3 in amino acids: CASSATGTGANERLFF. Partial CDR3 DNA: TGTGCCAGCAGTGCCACCGGGACAGGGGCCAACGAA.

On this clone itself: Germline and genes here are mouse. The CDR3 end is not reached by the read, which stops 4 residues before it; the germline J gene fills it in. The rearrangement joins TRBV1 to TRBJ1-2; TRBD1 matches at 8 bases. CDR1 and CDR2 (germline): NSQYPW, LRSPGD (reference sequence). The CDR3 totals 15 residues. V trimming: 0 bases; J trimming: 3 bases; junction bases outside the gene matches: 3. Here the CDR3 reads CTCSAEPGGYSDYTF. The covered CDR3 bases are TGCACCTGCAGTGCAGAGCCAGGGGGCTACTCC. Looking up the rest from reference TRBV1 and TRBJ1-2 gives the full variable domain: VTLLEQNPRWRLVPRGQAVNLRCILKNSQYPWMSWYQQDLQKQLQWLFTLRSPGDKEVKSLPGADYLATRVTDTELRLQVANMSQGRTLYCTCSAEPGGYSDYTFGSGTRLLVI.

Notes on this clone: The listed genes are named as in mouse. The CDR3 extends 4 residues past the end of the read, so its final part is completed from the germline J gene. The gene calls are TRBV19 and TRBJ1-1, with 7 bases lining up with TRBD1. The V gene end was trimmed by 4 bases and the J gene end by 3 bases; junction bases not matched to a gene: 12. Per the germline V gene, CDR1 is FNHDT and CDR2 is SITEND (reference sequence). The CDR3 extends over 16 amino acids. The CDR3 DNA, read in part, is TGTGCCAGCAGTCCGACAGGGAGAGGAGTGGACACA. As protein: CASSPTGRGVDT. In full, the CDR3 reads CASSPTGRGVDTEVFF.

In regard to this clone: The gene names here belong to mouse. The read stops 4 residues short of the end of the CDR3; the missing end is completed from the germline J gene. J is TRBJ2-3 and V is TRBV13-3; the match to TRBD2 covers 12 bases. The CDR3 is made up of 18 amino acids. V lost 0 bases to trimming and J lost 0 bases; unmatched junction nucleotides: 5. Germline CDR1 is NNHDY and CDR2 is SYVADS. The CDR3 is CASSDGGLGGPSAETLYF. The sequenced CDR3 bases are TGTGCCAGCAGTGATGGGGGACTGGGGGGTCCTAGTGCAGAA.

This clone was counted a few times. The genes are named according to mouse. The CDR3 sequence: CASSPPGQGYSDYTF. The covered CDR3 bases are TGTGCCAGCAGCCCTCCGGGACAGGGGTACTCC. This rearrangement joins TRBV19 to TRBJ1-2, with 10 bases lining up with TRBD1. The read gets to within 4 residues of the CDR3 end, and the germline J gene fills in the rest. The CDR3 is 15 residues long. The germline V gene encodes CDR1 FNHDT and CDR2 SITEND (reference sequence). With 5 bases clipped from V and 3 bases from J, the junction kept 7 bases outside the gene matches. The full variable domain, completed using reference TRBV19 and TRBJ1-2, is GGIITQTPKFLIGQEGQKLTLKCQQNFNHDTMYWYRQDSGKGLRLIYYSITENDLQKGDLSEGYDASREKKSSFSLTVTSAQKNEMAVFLCASSPPGQGYSDYTFGSGTRLLVI.

This clone was seen a few times. The protein listed by TCRdb differs at residue 10 from the translated DNA, so the DNA translation is shown. Gene names are mouse gene names. Coverage ceases 3 residues before the CDR3 finishes, and the germline J gene fills in the end. The V call is TRBV19, the J call TRBJ1-3; D is perhaps TRBD1 (6 bases). Germline values: CDR1 FNHDT, CDR2 SITEND (reference sequence). This CDR3 spans 13 amino acids. V was cut by 2 bases and J by 8 bases, with 11 bases left in between. The sequenced CDR3 bases are TGTGCCAGCAGTATTTACAGGGAGGATACG. This encodes CASSIYREDT. The entire CDR3 sequence reads CASSIYREDTLYF.

This clone was counted a few times. Germline and genes: mouse. The CDR3 end is not reached by the read, which stops 4 residues before it; the germline J gene fills it in. The genes are TRBV13-2 and TRBJ2-5; maybe TRBD1 (8 bases). V lost 1 base, J lost 2 bases, and 14 bases lay in between. Germline loops: CDR1 NNHNN, CDR2 SYGAGS (reference sequence). This CDR3 is 16 amino acids long. The CDR3 reads CASGDLTGGGQDTQYF. The part of the CDR3 DNA that was read is TGTGCCAGCGGTGATTTAACAGGGGGGGGCCAAGAC.

This clone has just a few counts. Any gene name here is a mouse gene name. The CDR3 protein is CASSRDTSYEQYF. The CDR3 DNA, read in part, is TGTGCCAGCAGCAGGGACACCTCCTAT. The V call is TRBV14, the J call TRBJ2-7; TRBD1 might be the D (6 bases). The read terminates 4 residues before the CDR3 end, so the remaining end is supplied by the germline J gene. CDR1 is SGHDT and CDR2 is FRDEAV in the germline V gene. V gave up 5 bases and J gave up 0 bases, with 9 bases separating them. The CDR3 runs 13 residues.

This clone showed up just a few times. Gene names refer to mouse genes. The part of the CDR3 DNA that was read is TGCACCTGCAGTGCAGGTGGGACTGGGGGTCGTGCAGAA. It codes for CTCSAGGTGGRAE. Given in full, the CDR3 is CTCSAGGTGGRAETLYF. This rearrangement joins TRBV1 to TRBJ2-3; 11 positions agree with TRBD2. The CDR3 end falls 4 residues outside the read, so it is completed with the germline J gene. This CDR3 is built from 17 residues. Germline V gene data show CDR1 as NSQYPW and CDR2 as LRSPGD (reference sequence). Germline trimming cut 1 base from V and 1 base from J; bases unmatched to any gene: 4.

This clone has a handful of counts. Gene names and germline match the mouse. The read finishes 4 residues shy of the CDR3 end, and the germline J gene is used to complete it. J is TRBJ2-7 and V is TRBV1; 7 bases agree with TRBD1. The CDR3 has 13 residues. Germline values: CDR1 NSQYPW, CDR2 LRSPGD (reference sequence). Partial CDR3 DNA: TGCACCTGCAGTATCCGGGACAGATAT. It translates to CTCSIRDRY. The entire CDR3 is CTCSIRDRYEQYF.

This clone was seen many times. The listed genes are named as in mouse. The read comes to an end 4 residues before the CDR3 does, leaving the germline J gene to fill in the end. The genes are TRBV1 and TRBJ2-3; TRBD2 matches at 8 bases. Losses at the gene ends were 3 bases for V and 2 bases for J; bases not matched to a gene: 4. The germline gives CDR1 NSQYPW, CDR2 LRSPGD (reference sequence). The CDR3 has 15 amino acids. Partial CDR3 DNA: TGCACCTGCAGTGCGGGGGGGCGCGATGCAGAA. This translates into CTCSAGGRDAE. The CDR3 in full is CTCSAGGRDAETLYF.

This clone was seen only a few times. Mouse gene names apply. Sequencing ends 4 residues short of the CDR3 end; the germline J gene provides the rest. This chain joins TRBV13-3 and TRBJ1-1; 7 nucleotides match TRBD1. Germline CDR1 NNHDY, CDR2 SYVADS. V lost 5 bases, J lost 0 bases, and 7 bases stayed unmatched. This CDR3 has 15 amino acids. CDR3 bases read: TGTGCCAGCAGCGTGTTGACAGGGACAAACACA. The encoded protein is CASSVLTGTNT. The whole CDR3 protein is CASSVLTGTNTEVFF.

Notes on this clone: Mouse germline and gene names are used. The CDR3 goes on 4 residues after the read ends, and that part is filled in from the germline J gene. V is TRBV13-3 and J is TRBJ2-4; tentative D call: TRBD2 (7 bases). The CDR3 is made up of 16 amino acids. Looked up from germline, CDR1 is NNHDY and CDR2 is SYVADS. V was clipped by 5 bases and J by 1 base, with 17 bases between them. The sequenced part of the CDR3 DNA is TGTGCCAGCAGCCTATGGGGGGCGCAGGGTCAAAAC. It encodes CASSLWGAQGQN. Given in full, the CDR3 is CASSLWGAQGQNTLYF.

This clone turned up a few times. Germline and genes here are mouse. The read ends 4 residues before the CDR3 terminus; that terminus is restored from the germline J gene. V and J are TRBV1 and TRBJ1-1; a possible D gene is TRBD1 (6 bases). CDR1 and CDR2 (germline): NSQYPW, LRSPGD (reference sequence). V was clipped by 3 bases and J by 0 bases, with 14 bases between them. The CDR3 loop spans 16 amino acids. CDR3 DNA (partial): TGCACCTGCAGTGCGCCCCGGGACAATGCAAACACA. Translation gives CTCSAPRDNANT. The whole CDR3 protein is CTCSAPRDNANTEVFF. The variable domain in full, with the rest retrieved from reference TRBV1 and TRBJ1-1, is VTLLEQNPRWRLVPRGQAVNLRCILKNSQYPWMSWYQQDLQKQLQWLFTLRSPGDKEVKSLPGADYLATRVTDTELRLQVANMSQGRTLYCTCSAPRDNANTEVFFGKGTRLTVV.

On this clone itself: The genes and germline here are from mouse. From the germline J gene comes the end of the CDR3, since the read stops 4 residues before it. This chain uses TRBV17 with TRBJ2-1; TRBD2 might be the D (6 bases). Germline CDR1 and CDR2: MNHDT and YYDKIL. The CDR3 totals 14 residues. Trimming stripped 2 bases from V and 3 bases from J, with 8 bases between. CDR3 DNA, as far as it was read: TGTGCTAGCAGTAGAAGTGGGGGCTATGCT. Amino acid sequence: CASSRSGGYA. The whole CDR3 protein reads CASSRSGGYAEQFF.

A few counts support this clone. The gene names here belong to mouse. The CDR3 end is not reached by the read, which stops 4 residues before it; the germline J gene fills it in. The gene calls are TRBV1 and TRBJ1-4; TRBD1 might be the D (6 bases). This CDR3 spans 15 amino acids. Trimming left V 4 bases short and J 3 bases short, with 12 bases between. CDR1 is NSQYPW, CDR2 LRSPGD, per germline (reference sequence). The part of the CDR3 DNA that was read is TGCACCTGCAGTGTCAGGGGTGGACCCAACGAA. Its protein is CTCSVRGGPNE. The CDR3 as a whole reads CTCSVRGGPNERLFF.